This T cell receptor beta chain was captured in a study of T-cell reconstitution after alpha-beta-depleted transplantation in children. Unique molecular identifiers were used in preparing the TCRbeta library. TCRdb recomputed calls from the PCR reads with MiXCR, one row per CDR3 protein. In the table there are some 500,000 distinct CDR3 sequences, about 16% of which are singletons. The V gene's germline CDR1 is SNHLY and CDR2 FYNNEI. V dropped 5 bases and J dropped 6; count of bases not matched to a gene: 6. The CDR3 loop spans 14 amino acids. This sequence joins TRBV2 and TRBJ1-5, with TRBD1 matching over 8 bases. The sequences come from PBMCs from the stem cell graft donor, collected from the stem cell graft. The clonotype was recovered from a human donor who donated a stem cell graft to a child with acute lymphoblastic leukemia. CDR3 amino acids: CASSRQGIGQPQHF. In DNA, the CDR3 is TGTGCCAGCAGTCGACAGGGGATTGGTCAGCCCCAGCATTTT.